The clone carrying this TCR beta chain has a count of ten or more. The CDR3 spans 13 residues. Trimming cost V 0 bases and J 8 bases, with 7 bases left between them. Germline lookup yields CDR1 MGHRA and CDR2 YSYEKL. The source of the sample is a study of T cells after yellow fever vaccination. Study details: CD3, CD45RA, CCR7 and CD95 guided sorting of the EM, EMRA, CM and Tscm memory subsets. Points from the study as a whole: Most clones from primary vaccination resurfaced after the booster (96% CD4, around 90% CD8).

Conversion of TCR transcripts into cDNA relied on 5'RACE template switching, which added a universal primer site and UMIs. TCRdb re-derived calls from the 5' RACE reads in MiXCR, one entry per CDR3 protein. This sample has around 26,000 distinct CDR3 sequences, with 3.4% found just once. This rearrangement joins TRBV4-1 to TRBJ1-4, with D hard to call. The clonotype comes from a man younger than 30 who received the YFV17D yellow fever vaccine. The sample was PBMCs, either bulk or a sorted T-cell subset (CD4+, CD8+, memory, or dextramer-sorted; not recorded which), taken around 45 days after the first yellow fever vaccination. The CDR3 protein is CASSQDIEEKLFF. CDR3 nucleotide sequence: TGCGCCAGCAGCCAAGATATCGAGGAAAAACTGTTTTTT.